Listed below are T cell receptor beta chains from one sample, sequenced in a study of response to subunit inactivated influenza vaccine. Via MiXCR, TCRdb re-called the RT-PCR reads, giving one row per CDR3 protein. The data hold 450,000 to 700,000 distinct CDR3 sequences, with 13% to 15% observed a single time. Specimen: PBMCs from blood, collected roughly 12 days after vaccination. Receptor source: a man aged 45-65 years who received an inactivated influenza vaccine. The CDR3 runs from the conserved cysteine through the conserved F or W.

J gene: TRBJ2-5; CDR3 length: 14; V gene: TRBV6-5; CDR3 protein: CASSSVQSQETQYF
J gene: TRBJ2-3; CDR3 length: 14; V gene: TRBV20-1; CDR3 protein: CSASRAGGTDTQYF
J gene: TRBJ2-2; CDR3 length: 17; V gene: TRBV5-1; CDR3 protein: CASSLVKLAGNTGELFF
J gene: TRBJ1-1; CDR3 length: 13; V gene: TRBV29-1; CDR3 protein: CSVEVMGPTEAFF
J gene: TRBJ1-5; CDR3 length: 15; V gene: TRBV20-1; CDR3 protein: CSARERAGRNQPQHF
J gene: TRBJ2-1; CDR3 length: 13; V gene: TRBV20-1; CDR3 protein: CSARQSSYNEQFF
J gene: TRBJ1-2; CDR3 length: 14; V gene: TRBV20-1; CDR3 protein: CSARDYRGRTGYTF
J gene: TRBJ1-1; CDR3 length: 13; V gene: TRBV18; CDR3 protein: CASSPSDNTEAFF
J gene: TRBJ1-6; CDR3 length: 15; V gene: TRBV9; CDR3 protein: CASSVGDRESSPLHF
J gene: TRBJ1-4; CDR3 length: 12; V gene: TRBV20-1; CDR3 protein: CSASQGFEKLFF
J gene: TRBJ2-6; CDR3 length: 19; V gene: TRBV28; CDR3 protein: CAISLWRVFSGSGANVLTF
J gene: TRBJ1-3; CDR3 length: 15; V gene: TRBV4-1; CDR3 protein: CASSPLPDIGNTIYF
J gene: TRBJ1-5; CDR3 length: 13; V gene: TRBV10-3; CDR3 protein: CAISRDREQPQHF
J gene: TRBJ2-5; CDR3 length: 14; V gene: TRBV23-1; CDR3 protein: CASSKQGSQETQYF
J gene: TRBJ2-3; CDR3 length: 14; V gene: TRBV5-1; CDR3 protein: CASSRDSEADTQYF
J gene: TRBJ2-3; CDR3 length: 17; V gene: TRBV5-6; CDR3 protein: CASSSPTDMYLAEGQYF
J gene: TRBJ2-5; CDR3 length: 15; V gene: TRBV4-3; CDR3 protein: CASSQIQAAEETQYF
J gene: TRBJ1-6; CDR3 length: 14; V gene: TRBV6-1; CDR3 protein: CASSLRDIGSPLHF
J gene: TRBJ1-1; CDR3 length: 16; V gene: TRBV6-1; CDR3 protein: CASKNQGRGRSTEAFF
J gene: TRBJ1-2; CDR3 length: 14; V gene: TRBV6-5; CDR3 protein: CASSSEPRHYGYTF
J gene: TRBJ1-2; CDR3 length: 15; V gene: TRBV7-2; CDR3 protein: CASSLGATENYGYTF
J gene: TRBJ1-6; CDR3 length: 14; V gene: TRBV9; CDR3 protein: CASSLRQGGSPLHF
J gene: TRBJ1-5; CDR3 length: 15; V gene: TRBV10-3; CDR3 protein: CAISAGGQSNQPQHF
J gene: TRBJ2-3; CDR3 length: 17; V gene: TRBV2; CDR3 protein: CASSVGLAGVGTDTQYF
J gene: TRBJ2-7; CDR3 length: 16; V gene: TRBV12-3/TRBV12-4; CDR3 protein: CASSPGRGSSSYEQYF
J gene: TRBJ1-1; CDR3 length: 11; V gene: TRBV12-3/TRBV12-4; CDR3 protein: CASRLQSRAFF
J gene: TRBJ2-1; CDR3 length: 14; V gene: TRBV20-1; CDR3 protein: CSARDRREANEQFF
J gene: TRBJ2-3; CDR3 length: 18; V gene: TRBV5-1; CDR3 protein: CASSLLTSGGPGTDTQYF
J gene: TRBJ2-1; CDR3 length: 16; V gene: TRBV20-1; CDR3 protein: CSARDETGPSYNEQFF
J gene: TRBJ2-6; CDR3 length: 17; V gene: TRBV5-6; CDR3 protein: CASSRDRESSGANVLTF
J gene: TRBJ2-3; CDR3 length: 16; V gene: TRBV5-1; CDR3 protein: CASSTLGRGVTDTQYF